The 18 T cell receptor beta chains below were found in one sample sequenced in a study of identifying expanded T cells in peripheral blood. TCRdb keeps only in-frame clones here, not all; method: immunoSEQ multiplex PCR. The sample yields some 70,000 clones, almost 90% seen once. Sequenced sample: blood. The receptors were gathered from a person aged 18 to 70 in good health.

The chain is built from TRBV27 and TRBJ2-5, with D possibly being TRBD2 (5 bases). The length of the CDR3 is 14 residues. The germline CDR1 and CDR2 sequences are MNHEY and SMNVEV (reference sequence). Trimming took 6 bases from V and 5 from J, leaving 16 bases between them. Written as DNA, the CDR3 is TGTGCCAGCAGCCCATGGCTATCGGGGGAGACCCAGTACTTC. It codes for CASSPWLSGETQYF.

Worth noting for this clone: Other DNA sequences from this sample encode an identical CDR3 as well. This rearrangement joins TRBV7-2 to TRBJ2-7; TRBD1 is a possible D gene (5 bases). The ends were cut back, 5 bases at V and 5 bases at J, with 10 bases in the middle. The germline V gene has CDR1 SGHTA and CDR2 FQGNSA. The CDR3 spans 12 residues. The CDR3 DNA is TGTGCCAGCAGCCTAAGGGGCCACGAGCAGTACTTC. Its protein is CASSLRGHEQYF.

This chain links TRBV19 with TRBJ1-1; D is ambiguous. Trimming removed 1 base at V and 10 bases at J, with 10 bases between. This CDR3 is built from 12 residues. Looked up from germline, CDR1 is LNHDA and CDR2 is SQIVND (reference sequence). The CDR3 loop reads CASSIGYDRAFF. In DNA, the CDR3 is TGTGCCAGTAGTATAGGTTACGACCGAGCTTTCTTT.

The chain has TRBV7-2 and TRBJ1-1; a possible D gene is TRBD1 (6 bases). Deletions cut 1 base from V and 4 bases from J, with 7 bases between. Germline CDR1 reads SGHTA; CDR2 reads FQGNSA. The CDR3 runs 13 residues. CDR3 coding DNA: TGTGCCAGCAGCTTAGGACAGGCCACTGAAGCTTTCTTT. Protein: CASSLGQATEAFF.

The chain combines TRBV5-6 with TRBJ1-2; maybe TRBD1 (6 bases). The germline V gene encodes CDR1 SGHDT and CDR2 YYEEEE. Trimming removed 1 base from V and 4 bases from J, with 8 bases in between. This CDR3 spans 13 amino acids. The CDR3 sequence is CASSLTGSYGYTF. CDR3 DNA: TGTGCCAGCAGCTTGACAGGGAGCTATGGCTACACCTTC. Combining the CDR3 with reference TRBV5-6 and TRBJ1-2 gives the whole variable domain DAGVTQSPTHLIKTRGQQVTLRCSPKSGHDTVSWYQQALGQGPQFIFQYYEEEERQRGNFPDRFSGHQFPNYSSELNVNALLLGDSALYLCASSLTGSYGYTFGSGTRLTVV.

To note about this clone: At one end, the junction sequence differs from germline, possibly due to a read error. Other DNA variants within this sample encode the same CDR3. The V call is TRBV18, the J call TRBJ2-3; D is perhaps TRBD2 (6 bases). The CDR3 has 16 residues. Looked up from germline, CDR1 is KGHSH and CDR2 is LQKENI. DNA of the CDR3: TGTGCCAGCTCACCCTTCAGCCGTACTAGCACAGATACGCAGTATTTC. Translation: CASSPFSRTSTDTQYF.

The gene calls are TRBV15 and TRBJ1-2; D unclear. In germline, CDR1 is LNHNV, CDR2 YYDKDF (reference sequence). Trimming took off 5 bases at V and 4 bases at J, with 17 bases between the two ends. The CDR3 covers 15 residues. CDR3 sequence reads: CATSETPSTGYGYTF. CDR3 in DNA: TGTGCCACCAGCGAAACTCCCTCGACCGGCTATGGCTACACCTTC.

The chain combines TRBV2 with TRBJ1-2, with D hard to call. V dropped 5 bases and J dropped 10 bases, with 14 bases sitting between them. CDR3 length: 12 amino acids. The germline V gene has CDR1 SNHLY and CDR2 FYNNEI. This chain's CDR3 is CASSLTASYYTF. CDR3 in DNA: TGTGCCAGCAGTTTAACAGCCTCCTACTACACCTTC.

The chain is built from TRBV5-4 and TRBJ2-3; 11 bases are a match to TRBD2. CDR1 is SGHNT and CDR2 is YYREEE in the germline V gene (reference sequence). The length of the CDR3 is 16 residues. V shed 7 bases and J 5 bases; nucleotides not matched to a gene: 12. CDR3 region: CASGFIAGGPVDTQYF. CDR3 coding DNA: TGTGCCAGCGGGTTTATAGCGGGAGGGCCGGTAGATACGCAGTATTTT. Full variable domain (rest looked up from reference TRBV5-4 and TRBJ2-3): ETGVTQSPTHLIKTRGQQVTLRCSSQSGHNTVSWYQQALGQGPQFIFQYYREEENGRGNFPPRFSGLQFPNYSSELNVNALELDDSALYLCASGFIAGGPVDTQYFGPGTRLTVL.

Here the CDR3 DNA reads TGTGCCAGTAGCGATCGAGGGGACACCGGGGAGCTGTTTTTT. Translation: CASSDRGDTGELFF. The rearrangement uses TRBV19 and TRBJ2-2, with D perhaps assigned TRBD1 or TRBD2 (5 bases each). The germline V gene encodes CDR1 LNHDA and CDR2 SQIVND (reference sequence). This CDR3 comprises 14 residues. Between the trimmed V and J ends, which lost 6 bases and 3 bases, there was a span of 11 bases.

This clone has just one count. The V gene is TRBV4-3, the J gene TRBJ2-1; 7 bases line up with TRBD2. The CDR3 is made up of 15 amino acids. V was pared by 0 bases and J by 10 bases, with 9 bases of the junction left unmatched. The germline CDR1 and CDR2 sequences are LGHNA and YSLEER. The CDR3: CASSQDASGLREQFF. In DNA form, the CDR3 reads TGCGCCAGCAGCCAAGACGCTAGCGGCCTTAGGGAGCAGTTCTTC.

The chain uses TRBV14 and TRBJ2-2; 10 bases match TRBD2. CDR1 is SGHDN, CDR2 FVKESK, per germline. J was trimmed by 1 base and V by 5 bases; bases with no gene match: 10. This CDR3 is built from 18 residues. The CDR3 DNA reads TGTGCCAGCAGCTCCCTCGCTGCTAGCGGGAGGAACACCGGGGAGCTGTTTTTT. It specifies CASSSLAASGRNTGELFF.

In its sample, this clone was seen once. The V call is TRBV5-1, the J call TRBJ2-1; 9 nucleotides agree with TRBD1. Trimming cost V 0 bases and J 8 bases; bases outside gene matches: 0. The germline CDR1 and CDR2 sequences are SGHRS and YFSETQ. The CDR3 runs to 13 residues. DNA for the CDR3: TGCGCCAGCAGCTTGGGGACAGGGGATGAGCAGTTCTTC. It codes for CASSLGTGDEQFF.

The chain has TRBV4-3 and TRBJ1-2; D gene ambiguous. The CDR3 is 13 amino acids. V shed 0 bases and J shed 7 bases, with 9 bases lying between them. Germline V gene data show CDR1 as LGHNA and CDR2 as YSLEER. CDR3 bases: TGCGCCAGCAGCCAAGATCCCCGGGTTGGCTACACCTTC. Its protein is CASSQDPRVGYTF.

This clone has a handful of counts. This chain uses TRBV7-2 with TRBJ2-2, with 8 bases identical to TRBD1. In germline, CDR1 is SGHTA, CDR2 FQGNSA. V gave up 3 bases and J gave up 7 bases; unmatched junction bases: 10. The CDR3 is 16 amino acids. This CDR3 reads CASSFQGARLGGELFF. CDR3 nucleotides: TGTGCCAGCAGCTTCCAGGGGGCGAGGTTAGGCGGGGAGCTGTTTTTT.

V and J are TRBV10-2 and TRBJ1-5; D is perhaps TRBD1 (6 bases). Trimming left V 4 bases short and J 4 bases short, with 11 bases between. This CDR3 has 14 residues. Germline CDR1 WSHSY, CDR2 SAAADI. In DNA, the CDR3 is TGCGCCAGCAGTGGACAGGCGAGTAATCAGCCCCAGCATTTT. Protein sequence: CASSGQASNQPQHF.

Comments on this clone: In the same sample, other DNA sequences code for this CDR3. The genes are TRBV6-5 and TRBJ2-1; 10 bases are shared with TRBD2. The CDR3 has 14 amino acids. In germline, CDR1 is MNHEY, CDR2 SVGAGI. V shed 8 bases and J 6 bases; nucleotides not matched to a gene: 7. CDR3 region: CASRLAGRLNEQFF. The CDR3 bases are TGTGCCAGCCGACTAGCGGGTCGCCTCAATGAGCAGTTCTTC.

A single count supports this clone. The DNA for the CDR3 is TGTGCCAGCAGTCTACGGCCGGCGACTGAGCAGTTCTTC. Translated: CASSLRPATEQFF. The gene calls are TRBV7-8 and TRBJ2-1, with D uncertain. Germline V gene data show CDR1 as SGHVS and CDR2 as FQNEAQ. V dropped 6 bases and J dropped 9 bases, with 15 bases sitting between them. The CDR3 consists of 13 residues.